This entry is about one T cell receptor (beta chain). Its antigen is still unknown. RNA transcripts served as template for amplifying TCR beta CDR3 sequences. Scientists carried out first-round RT-PCR using HTBI primers and then a second-round multiplex PCR. TCRdb processed the multiplex PCR reads anew with MiXCR; each CDR3 protein has one entry. This table holds 600,000 to 950,000 distinct CDR3 sequences, 40% found once. CDR3 length: 12 residues. CDR1 is SNHLY and CDR2 is FYNNEI in the germline V gene. Losses at the gene ends were 8 bases for V and 6 bases for J; bases not matched to a gene: 6. The data stem from a study of Graves' ophthalmopathy and Graves' hyperthyroidism. Study findings and constraints: The blood repertoire also included most expanded thyroid clonotypes above 0.001 frequency. For predicting ophthalmopathy progression, the model had about 66% sensitivity and 72.22% specificity.

Orbital computed tomography, together with clinical symptoms, serum thyroxine, TRAb and thyroid ultrasound, was used for diagnosis. Sequences were obtained from peripheral blood. The rearrangement links TRBV2 to TRBJ1-2; 7 bases fit TRBD1. The receptor was derived from an adult man with Graves' ophthalmopathy. CDR3 sequence (DNA): TGTGCCAGCCAGAACAGGGGTCATGGCTACACCTTC. Protein sequence: CASQNRGHGYTF.